This T cell receptor (beta chain) stems from a study of blood T cell repertoires in COVID-19. Across the study: Acute and convalescent COVID-19 specimens originated in the United States, Italy and Spain.

Cohorts were determined from participant-reported clinical history. CDR3 length: 14 amino acids. The germline CDR1 and CDR2 sequences are GTSNPN and SVGIG (reference sequence). With 1 base clipped from V and 0 bases from J, the junction kept 3 bases outside the gene matches. Only one count was recorded for this clone. Measured with immunoSEQ multiplex PCR; TCRdb has only the in-frame clones, and not every one. The sample includes approximately 440,000 clones, around 87% of them seen just once. The rearrangement joins TRBV30 to TRBJ2-7, with 7 positions matching TRBD2. The sequence was collected from a woman aged 18-35 years who had recovered from COVID-19. Sequencing used PBMCs or T cells enriched from blood (not recorded which). CDR3 protein: CAWSGRGDSYEQYF. Here the CDR3 DNA reads TGTGCCTGGAGTGGCCGGGGGGACTCCTACGAGCAGTACTTC.